The rows below give T cell receptor beta chains drawn from one sample of a study of naive and memory T cell subsets. MiXCR, run by TCRdb on the UMI-ligation and nested PCR reads, gives a single entry per CDR3 protein. This table holds tens of thousands of distinct CDR3 sequences, about an eighth found once. The sample was effector memory CD4+ T cells from blood. The receptor source for this set is a human donor in good health. CDR3s include the opening cysteine and the closing phenylalanine or tryptophan. D genes are given only for firm matches. Rows give clone size only sometimes, using once, few, many, or a class for an expanded clone.

>TRBV21-1|few|-|TRBJ1-5
CASSKGGQGCNQPQHF
TGTGCCAGCAGCAAAGGGGGACAGGGGTGCAATCAGCCCCAGCATTTT
>TRBV6-5|many|TRBD1|TRBJ1-5
CASSSQGAGNQPQHF
TGTGCCAGCAGTTCGCAGGGGGCGGGCAATCAGCCCCAGCATTTT
>TRBV15|-|-|TRBJ1-3
CATSRDIRSGNTIYF
TGTGCCACCAGCAGAGATATCCGCTCTGGAAACACCATATATTTT
>TRBV20-1|many|TRBD2|TRBJ2-5
CSASPPAGLSGETQYF
TGCAGTGCTAGTCCCCCTGCGGGACTATCAGGGGAGACCCAGTACTTC
>TRBV11-3|large|TRBD2|TRBJ2-1
CASSLQGLVNNEQFF
TGTGCCAGCAGCTTACAGGGACTAGTAAACAATGAGCAGTTCTTC
>TRBV12-3/TRBV12-4|-|TRBD2|TRBJ2-3
CASSLVAGGGGDTQYF
TGTGCCAGCAGTTTAGTTGCGGGAGGAGGGGGAGATACGCAGTATTTT
>TRBV5-1|-|TRBD1|TRBJ2-4
CASSFGQGPNIQYF
TGCGCCAGCAGCTTCGGACAGGGTCCCAACATTCAGTACTTC
>TRBV29-1|many|-|TRBJ2-7
CSVFKSRGTEQYF
TGCAGCGTATTTAAAAGTCGGGGAACCGAGCAGTACTTC
>TRBV15|many|-|TRBJ1-6
CATSSPGENSPLHF
TGTGCCACCAGCAGCCCGGGGGAGAATTCACCCCTCCACTTT
>TRBV29-1|-|TRBD1|TRBJ2-5
CSVLTWDRGFGETQYF
TGCAGCGTCCTTACATGGGACAGGGGATTTGGAGAGACCCAGTACTTC
>TRBV19|few|-|TRBJ2-1
CASRYNEQFF
TGTGCCAGCCGGTACAATGAGCAGTTCTTC
>TRBV28|-|-|TRBJ2-2
CASSLLGVQTGELFF
TGTGCCAGCAGTTTATTGGGGGTACAAACCGGGGAGCTGTTTTTT
>TRBV7-2|-|-|TRBJ1-1
CASSLVNTLNTEAFF
TGTGCCAGCAGCTTAGTGAACACCTTGAACACTGAAGCTTTCTTT
>TRBV5-1|few|-|TRBJ2-5
CASGSRGGMYQETQYF
TGCGCCAGCGGGTCCCGTGGGGGCATGTACCAAGAGACCCAGTACTTC
>TRBV24-1|medium-sized|-|TRBJ2-3
CATSDLLDGGLGDTQYF
TGTGCCACCAGTGATTTGTTAGATGGCGGGTTAGGAGATACGCAGTATTTT
>TRBV5-4|few|TRBD2|TRBJ2-2
CASSLRSSGINTGELFF
TGTGCCAGCAGCTTGAGGTCTAGCGGGATTAACACCGGGGAGCTGTTTTTT
>TRBV12-3/TRBV12-4|-|TRBD1|TRBJ2-3
CASSFLPGQGSTDTQYF
TGTGCCAGCAGTTTCTTACCGGGACAGGGAAGCACAGATACGCAGTATTTT
>TRBV28|medium-sized|TRBD1|TRBJ1-6
CASSRPDRVGSPLHF
TGTGCCAGCAGTCGCCCGGACAGGGTGGGTTCACCCCTCCACTTT
>TRBV6-1|-|-|TRBJ1-5
CASLPRRDTNQPQHF
TGTGCCAGCCTTCCCCGCAGGGATACCAATCAGCCCCAGCATTTT
>TRBV28|-|-|TRBJ2-5
CASSTFGVVLAKSFQETQYF
TGTGCCAGCAGCACTTTTGGGGTGGTGCTAGCGAAATCCTTCCAAGAGACCCAGTACTTC
>TRBV20-1|few|-|TRBJ1-1
CSAQGLYGYTEAFF
TGCAGTGCTCAGGGTCTGTATGGCTACACTGAAGCTTTCTTT
>TRBV30|many|TRBD2|TRBJ2-5
CAWSVGLAEQETQYF
TGTGCCTGGAGTGTAGGACTAGCGGAACAAGAGACCCAGTACTTC
>TRBV27|many|-|TRBJ2-3
CASSPRTKPDTQYF
TGTGCCAGCAGTCCAAGGACTAAACCAGATACGCAGTATTTT
>TRBV6-6|-|-|TRBJ1-5
CASSYGPGFSLSSGLSSGNQPQHF
TGTGCCAGCAGTTACGGCCCCGGCTTTAGTCTCTCATCGGGGCTTAGTTCCGGGAATCAGCCCCAGCATTTT
>TRBV20-1|many|TRBD2|TRBJ2-5
CSAWTRGRAPAETQYF
TGCAGTGCCTGGACGCGCGGGAGGGCCCCTGCGGAGACCCAGTACTTC
>TRBV5-6|many|-|TRBJ2-5
CASSGTGTSYQETQYF
TGTGCCAGCAGCGGAACAGGTACCTCCTATCAAGAGACCCAGTACTTC
>TRBV10-3|-|-|TRBJ1-1
CATVIEEGTEAFF
TGTGCCACGGTAATTGAGGAGGGCACTGAAGCTTTCTTT
>TRBV7-9|few|-|TRBJ1-1
CASSLEQNTEAFF
TGTGCCAGCAGCTTAGAACAGAACACTGAAGCTTTCTTT
>TRBV5-1|many|TRBD2|TRBJ2-2
CASCRGDAGELFF
TGCGCCAGCTGCCGGGGGGACGCCGGGGAGCTGTTTTTT
>TRBV6-2/TRBV6-3|-|-|TRBJ1-2
CASRLDGNYGYTF
TGTGCCAGCAGACTCGACGGTAACTATGGCTACACCTTC
>TRBV30|-|-|TRBJ1-6
CAWSPGDESPLHF
TGTGCCTGGAGTCCAGGGGATGAATCACCCCTCCACTTT
>TRBV11-3|-|TRBD2|TRBJ2-1
CASSLEAGAWNEQFF
TGTGCCAGCAGCTTAGAAGCGGGAGCCTGGAATGAGCAGTTCTTC
>TRBV20-1|-|TRBD2|TRBJ2-1
CSARDSLAGGDNEQFF
TGCAGTGCTAGAGATAGTTTAGCGGGAGGGGACAATGAGCAGTTCTTC